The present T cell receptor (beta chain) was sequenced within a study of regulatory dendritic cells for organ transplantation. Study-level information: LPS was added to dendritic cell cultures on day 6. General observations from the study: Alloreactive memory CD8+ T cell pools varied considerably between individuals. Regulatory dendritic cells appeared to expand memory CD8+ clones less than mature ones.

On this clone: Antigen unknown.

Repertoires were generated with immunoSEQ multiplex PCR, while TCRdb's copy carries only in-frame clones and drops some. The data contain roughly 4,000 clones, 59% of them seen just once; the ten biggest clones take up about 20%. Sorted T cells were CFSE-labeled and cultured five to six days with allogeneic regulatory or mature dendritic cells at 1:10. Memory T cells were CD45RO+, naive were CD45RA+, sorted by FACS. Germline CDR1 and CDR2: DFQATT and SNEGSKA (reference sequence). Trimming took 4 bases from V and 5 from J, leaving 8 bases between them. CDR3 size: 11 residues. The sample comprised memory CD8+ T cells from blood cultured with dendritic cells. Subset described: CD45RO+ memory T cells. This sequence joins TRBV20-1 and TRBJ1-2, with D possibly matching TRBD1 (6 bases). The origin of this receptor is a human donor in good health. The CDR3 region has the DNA TGCAGTGCTAAGGGGGATTATGGCTACACCTTC. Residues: CSAKGDYGYTF.